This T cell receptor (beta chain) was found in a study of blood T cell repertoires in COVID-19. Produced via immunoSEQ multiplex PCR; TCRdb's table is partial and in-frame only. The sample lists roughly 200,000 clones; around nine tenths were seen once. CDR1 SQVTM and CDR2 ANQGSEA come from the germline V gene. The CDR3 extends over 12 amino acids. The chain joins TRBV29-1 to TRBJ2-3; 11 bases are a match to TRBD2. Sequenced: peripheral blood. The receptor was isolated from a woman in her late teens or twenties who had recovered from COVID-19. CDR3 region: CTGRTSGDTQYF. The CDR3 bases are TGCACCGGTAGGACTAGCGGGGATACGCAGTATTTT.